This TCR beta chain was recorded in a study of blood T cell repertoires in COVID-19 (TCRdb year 2020). In terms of the full investigation: Samples from collaborators originated in the United States, Italy and Spain and spanned both the acute and convalescent phases of COVID-19. The prospective study material was composed of cDNA or gDNA derived from T cells, B-cell-depleted T cells, or PBMCs. The dataset comprised deeply sampled blood TCRbeta repertoires from subjects exposed to, actively infected with, or recovered from COVID-19. The repertoires were made available in a free public database intended to serve as a resource for research on the immune response to SARS-CoV-2. Samples came from the ongoing ImmuneRACE study (first 160 participants) plus 1,254 subjects from 6 global collaborators. Sample metadata almost always included a de-identified subject ID, COVID-19 status, age in years and sex. HLA class I and class II types, where available, came from metadata supplied by the sample provider rather than from assay-based typing. Here is what the overall study found, with its caveats: The quantity of clinical and demographic metadata differed by source and by participant and was supplied without curation.

TCRbeta CDR3 regions were amplified from genomic DNA by means of the immunoSEQ Assay, a bias-controlled multiplex PCR. In the authors' own workflow: The number of nucleated cells in each sample was estimated by amplification of reference gene primers within the assay. To quantify the absolute abundance of each unique TCRbeta CDR3 rearrangement, sequence reads were collapsed and filtered. For each sample, productive Simpson clonality was calculated as the square root of Simpson's diversity index across productive rearrangements. In its TCRdb copy, this immuneACCESS table keeps in-frame sequences only and misses some clones. Where compared with another copy, unresolved V genes explain less than half of these, and the others have no known cause. V, J and clone size derive from that table, while D and trimming were established from the DNA sequence. The sample table lists under 300,000 clones, 80% to 90% of them with a count of one. Jointly, the top ten make up roughly 9.4% of the sample.

On this clone itself: It lacks a known antigen. Per-nucleotide qualities are absent, and no much larger clonotype sits a single base away.

A second Seattle source provided samples from volunteer blood donors who had recovered from COVID-19. The collaborating institutions used their own protocols to collect whole blood in K2EDTA tubes. For TCRbeta analysis, collaborators shipped samples in one of three forms: frozen whole blood, isolated PBMCs, or DNA extracted from either of those sample types. Input material: peripheral blood. The receptor was isolated from a woman in her 50s who had recovered from COVID-19.

The CDR3 region reads CASSESSRYRDYGYTF. The nucleotide sequence is given as TGTGCCAGCAGTGAATCATCCCGTTACAGGGACTATGGCTACACCTTC. The rearrangement combines TRBV6-1 with TRBJ1-2; the best D guess is TRBD1, with 6 bases matching. V is clipped by 2 bases and J by 3 bases, and the sequence between their germline boundaries is 16 bases long. From the germline V gene, CDR1 is MNHNS and CDR2 is SASEGT. There are 16 amino acids in the CDR3, from cysteine to phenylalanine inclusive. The read is trimmed to its CDR3 DNA, 48 bases read in frame from base 1.